The clone carrying this T cell receptor (beta chain) has at least ten counts. RNA transcripts served as the template for amplifying TCR beta CDR3 regions. During a first-round RT-PCR of the TCR CDR3, the HTBI primer set was used. MiXCR, applied by TCRdb to the multiplex PCR reads, yields one record per CDR3 protein. The sample consists of fewer than 900,000 distinct CDR3 sequences, 16% of them appearing once. This record comes from a study of T cells in Graves' hyperthyroidism and ophthalmopathy. Study at large: Peripheral blood was acquired at first diagnosis, ahead of any therapy whatsoever.

The V gene's germline CDR1 is MNHEY and CDR2 SVGEGT. This CDR3 contains 16 residues. Trimming took 4 bases from V and 2 from J, leaving 15 bases between them. Among the patients, aged 18 to 65, hyperthyroidism was newly diagnosed and had lasted under 2 months. The receptor was derived from a man younger than 30 with Graves' hyperthyroidism. Sequences were obtained from blood. The V and J genes are TRBV6-2 or TRBV6-3 and TRBJ2-1; D may be TRBD2 (6 bases). The CDR3 coding sequence is TGTGCCAGCAGTTCTCTTAGCGGCTTAGCCTACAATGAGCAGTTCTTC. Residues: CASSSLSGLAYNEQFF.